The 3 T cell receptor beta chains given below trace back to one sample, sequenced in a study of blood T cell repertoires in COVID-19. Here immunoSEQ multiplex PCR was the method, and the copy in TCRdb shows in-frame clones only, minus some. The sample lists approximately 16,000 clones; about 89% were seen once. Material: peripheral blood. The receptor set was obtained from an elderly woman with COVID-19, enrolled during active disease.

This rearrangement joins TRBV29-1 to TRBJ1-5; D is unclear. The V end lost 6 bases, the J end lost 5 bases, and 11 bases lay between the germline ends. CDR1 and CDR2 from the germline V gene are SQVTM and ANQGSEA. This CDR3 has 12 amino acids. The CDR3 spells CSVGEGDQPQHF. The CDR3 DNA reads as TGCAGCGTCGGGGAAGGAGATCAGCCCCAGCATTTT. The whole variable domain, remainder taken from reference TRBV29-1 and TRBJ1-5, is SAVISQKPSRDICQRGTSLTIQCQVDSQVTMMFWYRQQPGQSLTLIATANQGSEATYESGFVIDKFPISRPNLTFSTLTVSNMSPEDSSIYLCSVGEGDQPQHFGDGTRLSIL.

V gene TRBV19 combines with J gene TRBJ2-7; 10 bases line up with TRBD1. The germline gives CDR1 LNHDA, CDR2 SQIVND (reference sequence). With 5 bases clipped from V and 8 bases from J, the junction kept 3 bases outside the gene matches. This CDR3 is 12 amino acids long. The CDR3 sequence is CASSRTGGKQYF. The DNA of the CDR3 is TGTGCCAGTAGTCGGACAGGGGGTAAGCAGTACTTC.

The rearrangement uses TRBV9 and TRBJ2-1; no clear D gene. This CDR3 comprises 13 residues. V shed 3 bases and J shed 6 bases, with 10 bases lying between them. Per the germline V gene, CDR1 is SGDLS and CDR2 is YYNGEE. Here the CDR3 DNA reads TGTGCCAGCAGCGGCCCTAGTTTCAATGAGCAGTTCTTC. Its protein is CASSGPSFNEQFF.